This T cell receptor beta chain was sequenced during a study of cytomegalovirus exposure and HLA in healthy donors. Background on the study: In a later analysis, it was reported that the 110 or so validation repertoires had been produced on the same platform as the 550 to 700 repertoires belonging to the first cohort. Study-wide results and limits: Rarity characterized most TCR sequences, yet some public TCRs appeared in many donors. A later analysis found first-cohort TCR clusters tended to co-occur in the 120 validation repertoires.

Of note for this clone: Its target is not known.

The validation cohort, a group of 90 to 150 subjects, included the donors and was separate from the roughly 620-subject first cohort. Clones were read by immunoSEQ multiplex PCR, and TCRdb kept only the in-frame ones, dropping some. This sample has 90,000 to 150,000 clones, with approximately 88% found just once. Deletions cut 6 bases from V and 5 bases from J, with 13 bases between. In germline, CDR1 is ENHRY, CDR2 SYGVKD. The CDR3 is made up of 13 amino acids. This chain links TRBV10-3 with TRBJ1-1; weak D call: TRBD1 (6 bases). This TCR derives from a woman aged 18 to 35 in good health and CMV-seropositive. Sequenced: PBMCs. In DNA form, the CDR3 reads TGTGCCATCAGACAGGGAGAAGGGACTGAAGCTTTCTTT. Its protein product is CAIRQGEGTEAFF.